This T cell receptor beta chain was documented in a study of T cells in pancreatic ductal adenocarcinoma. The CDR3 totals 13 residues. Germline CDR1 and CDR2: SGDLS and YYNGEE. V lost 5 bases, J lost 12 bases, and 20 bases lay in between. General observations from the study: No significant tumor-blood clonality difference; means were about 0.11 and 0.072.

Repertoires were generated with immunoSEQ multiplex PCR, while TCRdb's copy carries only in-frame clones and drops some. The top ten hold roughly 3% of the sample, which has 7,500 to 9,000 clones, nearly 90% seen once. Details on this clone: Its antigen is not known.

Selected pancreatic ductal adenocarcinoma patients had undergone surgery without neoadjuvant therapy. This receptor was identified in a human donor with pancreatic ductal adenocarcinoma. The V and J genes are TRBV9 and TRBJ1-1; no definite D call. Source material: PBMCs. CDR3 DNA: TGTGCCAGCAGGGACTCTTTAGGGCAGGCAACTTTCTTT. Translation gives CASRDSLGQATFF.